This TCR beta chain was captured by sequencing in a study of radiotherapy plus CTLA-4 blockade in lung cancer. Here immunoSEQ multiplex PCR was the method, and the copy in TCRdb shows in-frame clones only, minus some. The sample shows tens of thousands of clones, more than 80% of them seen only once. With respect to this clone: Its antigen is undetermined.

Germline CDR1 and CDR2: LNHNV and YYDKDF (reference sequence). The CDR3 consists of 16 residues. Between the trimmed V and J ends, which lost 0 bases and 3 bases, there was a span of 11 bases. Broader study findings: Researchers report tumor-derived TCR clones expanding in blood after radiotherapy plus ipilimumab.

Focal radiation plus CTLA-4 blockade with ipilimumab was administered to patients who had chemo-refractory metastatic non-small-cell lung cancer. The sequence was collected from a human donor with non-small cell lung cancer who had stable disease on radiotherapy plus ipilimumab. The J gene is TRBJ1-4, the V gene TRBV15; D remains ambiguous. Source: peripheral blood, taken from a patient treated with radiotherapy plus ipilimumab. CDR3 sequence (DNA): TGTGCCACCAGCAGAGATCGTGGGATCTCTAATGAAAAACTGTTTTTT. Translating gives CATSRDRGISNEKLFF.